The 25 T cell receptor beta chains below were found in one sample sequenced in a study of response to subunit inactivated influenza vaccine. MiXCR, applied by TCRdb to the RT-PCR reads, yields one record per CDR3 protein. The data contain roughly 500,000 distinct CDR3 sequences, 15% to 20% of them singletons. The specimen was CD4+ T cells sorted from PBMCs, collected around 25 months after vaccination. These TCRs come from a man aged 45 to 70 who received an inactivated influenza vaccine.

This clonotype was observed a handful of times. The V call is TRBV12-3 or TRBV12-4, the J call TRBJ2-5, with unresolved D. The CDR3 sequence is 13 residues long. V dropped 4 bases and J dropped 5 bases, with 11 bases sitting between them. Here the CDR3 reads CASSSRLAETQYF. CDR3 sequence (DNA): TGTGCCAGCAGTTCGCGGCTTGCCGAGACCCAGTACTTC.

The gene calls are TRBV25-1 and TRBJ2-1, with D hard to call. Trimming shortened V by 3 bases and J by 8 bases, and 8 bases separated the two germline ends. CDR3 length: 12 residues. CDR1 MGHDK and CDR2 SYGVNS come from the germline V gene. The CDR3 coding sequence is TGTGCCAGCAGTGATTCCCGCCATGAGCAGTTCTTC. Its protein product is CASSDSRHEQFF.

The table lists this clonotype with a few counts. This chain connects TRBV10-3 to TRBJ1-2; D gene ambiguous. V shed 10 bases and J shed 3 bases, with 9 bases lying between them. The CDR3 has 11 residues. Germline V gene data show CDR1 as ENHRY and CDR2 as SYGVKD. The CDR3 region has the DNA TGTGCCACTACAGATTACTATGGCTACACCTTC. Translation: CATTDYYGYTF.

This clonotype showed up just a few times. This sequence joins TRBV6-1 and TRBJ1-6, with no clear D. The CDR3 loop spans 14 amino acids. Germline CDR1 and CDR2: MNHNS and SASEGT. Trimming took off 0 bases at V and 7 bases at J, with 7 bases between the two ends. The CDR3 region is CASSEAGLNSPLHF. In nucleotides, the CDR3 is TGTGCCAGCAGTGAAGCAGGGTTGAATTCACCCCTCCACTTT.

The chain joins TRBV11-2 to TRBJ2-1; maybe TRBD2 (6 bases). This CDR3 spans 15 amino acids. Per the germline V gene, CDR1 is SGHAT and CDR2 is FQNNGV. Trimming left V 1 base short and J 4 bases short, with 11 bases between. DNA of the CDR3: TGTGCCAGCAGCTTAGTAGCGGATGTTTACAATGAGCAGTTCTTC. Translated: CASSLVADVYNEQFF. Based on the CDR3 plus reference TRBV11-2 and TRBJ2-1, the full variable domain is EAGVAQSPRYKIIEKRQSVAFWCNPISGHATLYWYQQILGQGPKLLIQFQNNGVVDDSQLPKDRFSAERLKGVDSTLKIQPAKLEDSAVYLCASSLVADVYNEQFFGPGTRLTVL.

The CDR3 spells CSARSGQGASYNSPLHF. The CDR3 DNA reads TGCAGTGCTAGATCGGGACAGGGGGCCTCCTATAATTCACCCCTCCACTTT. The chain is built from TRBV20-1 and TRBJ1-6; 12 bases agree with TRBD1. Germline V CDR1 and CDR2: DFQATT, SNEGSKA (reference sequence). Losses at the gene ends were 2 bases for V and 0 bases for J; bases not matched to a gene: 2. This CDR3 contains 17 residues.

V gene TRBV12-5 combines with J gene TRBJ2-7, with 7 bases lining up with TRBD1. Trimming cost V 1 base and J 0 bases; bases outside gene matches: 12. The CDR3 loop spans 18 amino acids. CDR1 is LGHNT, CDR2 FRNRAP, per germline. CDR3 sequence reads: CASGLELQGTAISYEQYF. CDR3 bases: TGTGCTAGTGGTTTGGAACTCCAGGGGACAGCCATCTCCTACGAGCAGTACTTC.

The gene calls are TRBV7-2 and TRBJ1-6, with 10 bases matching TRBD1. Looked up from germline, CDR1 is SGHTA and CDR2 is FQGNSA. The V gene end was trimmed by 7 bases and the J gene end by 7 bases; junction bases not matched to a gene: 4. The CDR3 length is 14 residues. CDR3 nucleotides: TGTGCCAGCACCGGACAGGGGGTAAATTCACCCCTCCACTTT. It specifies CASTGQGVNSPLHF.

There are a few counts of this clonotype. The rearrangement joins TRBV10-3 to TRBJ2-2; D not resolved. The CDR3 is 12 amino acids. Germline values: CDR1 ENHRY, CDR2 SYGVKD. The V end lost 5 bases, the J end lost 6 bases, and 7 bases lay between the germline ends. The CDR3 is CAISYRPGELFF. The DNA of the CDR3 is TGTGCCATCAGTTATCGGCCCGGGGAGCTGTTTTTT.

This rearrangement joins TRBV4-3 to TRBJ2-5; D uncertain. V dropped 1 base and J dropped 5 bases, with 8 bases sitting between them. In germline, CDR1 is LGHNA, CDR2 YSLEER. The CDR3 has 13 amino acids. The CDR3 DNA reads TGCGCCAGCAGCCAAGCCCGGTCGGAGACCCAGTACTTC. It specifies CASSQARSETQYF.

This sequence joins TRBV7-9 and TRBJ2-7; 7 nucleotides line up with TRBD2. CDR1 SEHNR and CDR2 FQNEAQ come from the germline V gene (reference sequence). The CDR3 contains 14 residues. J gave up 5 bases and V 5 bases, and 9 bases lay outside the gene matches. CDR3: CASSLIGTTDEQYF. Here the CDR3 DNA reads TGTGCCAGCAGCCTCATCGGGACTACCGACGAGCAGTACTTC.

A few counts support this clonotype. The genes are TRBV7-2 and TRBJ2-1; 12 nucleotides match TRBD2. The CDR3 extends over 17 amino acids. V lost 4 bases to trimming and J lost 5 bases; unmatched junction nucleotides: 9. Germline-derived CDR1 and CDR2 are SGHTA and FQGNSA. CDR3 sequence: CASSWRLAGDGNNEQFF. Here the CDR3 DNA reads TGTGCCAGCAGCTGGAGACTAGCGGGGGACGGCAACAATGAGCAGTTCTTC.

This clonotype was seen more than once but under ten times. The rearrangement links TRBV5-6 to TRBJ2-7; D possibly corresponds to TRBD2 (6 bases). In germline, CDR1 is SGHDT, CDR2 YYEEEE. This CDR3 is 17 amino acids long. Trimming stripped 4 bases from V and 6 bases from J, with 26 bases between. Written as DNA, the CDR3 is TGTGCCAGCAGCCCAATGGGCCTGACTAGAGCTTTCGGCGAGCAGTACTTC. As protein: CASSPMGLTRAFGEQYF.

This chain links TRBV28 with TRBJ1-6; D is undetermined. The CDR3 contains 12 residues. The germline gives CDR1 MDHEN, CDR2 SYDVKM. Trimming cost V 2 bases and J 9 bases, with 5 bases left between them. DNA of the CDR3: TGTGCCAGCAGTTTAAGTGGTTCACCCCTCCACTTT. It translates to CASSLSGSPLHF.

The chain's CDR3 is CASSLARSTYEQYF. CDR3 nucleotides: TGCGCCAGCAGCTTGGCCAGGAGCACCTACGAGCAGTACTTC. The rearrangement links TRBV5-1 to TRBJ2-7; the D is unclear. Trimming stripped 0 bases from V and 2 bases from J, with 9 bases between. CDR1 and CDR2 (germline): SGHRS, YFSETQ. CDR3 length: 14 amino acids.

The V call is TRBV4-2, the J call TRBJ2-2; 12 nucleotides match TRBD2. The germline V gene encodes CDR1 LGHNA and CDR2 YNFKEQ. V lost 1 base and J lost 5; bases outside the gene matches: 5. The CDR3 covers 17 residues. CDR3 sequence (DNA): TGTGCCAGCAGCCAAGCTAGCGGGAGGGCCAGGACCGGGGAGCTGTTTTTT. Translating it yields CASSQASGRARTGELFF.

The table lists this clonotype with many counts. The rearrangement joins TRBV5-1 to TRBJ2-1; 7 positions agree with TRBD1. This CDR3 is built from 15 residues. V trimming: 5 bases; J trimming: 3 bases; junction bases outside the gene matches: 8. Germline V gene sequence: CDR1 SGHRS, CDR2 YFSETQ. CDR3 nucleotides: TGCGCCAGCAGTCCCGGGACAGTCCTCTACAATGAGCAGTTCTTC. It translates to CASSPGTVLYNEQFF.

The chain uses TRBV20-1 and TRBJ2-5; D is undetermined. The CDR3 length is 11 residues. Germline loops: CDR1 DFQATT, CDR2 SNEGSKA (reference sequence). The V end was cut by 1 base, the J end by 5 bases, with 5 bases between. The chain's CDR3 is CSARVVETQYF. As DNA, the CDR3 is TGCAGTGCTAGAGTAGTGGAGACCCAGTACTTC.

This rearrangement joins TRBV29-1 to TRBJ2-3; 9 positions agree with TRBD2. With 6 bases clipped from V and 4 bases from J, the junction kept 14 bases outside the gene matches. Germline V gives CDR1 SQVTM, CDR2 ANQGSEA. The CDR3 extends over 16 amino acids. The CDR3 DNA reads TGCAGCGTCGGTCGGACGCGGGGGGGCCGCCCAGATACGCAGTATTTT. It translates to CSVGRTRGGRPDTQYF.

V usage is TRBV11-2 and J usage is TRBJ1-2, with D perhaps matching TRBD1 (6 bases). Germline CDR1 and CDR2: SGHAT and FQNNGV. The CDR3 contains 17 residues. V was cut by 5 bases and J by 7 bases, with 26 bases left in between. The CDR3: CASSARIGSGVYSGYTF. As DNA, the CDR3 is TGTGCCAGCAGCGCAAGAATCGGGTCAGGGGTTTATAGTGGCTACACCTTC.

The chain carries TRBV13 and TRBJ1-1, with D unresolved. Germline V gives CDR1 PRHDT, CDR2 FYEKMQ (reference sequence). The ends were cut back, 0 bases at V and 1 base at J, with 9 bases in the middle. The CDR3 length is 15 residues. The CDR3 DNA is TGTGCCAGCAGCTTAGGTTGGGTCTCGAACACTGAAGCTTTCTTT. It is translated as CASSLGWVSNTEAFF. Full variable domain (outside the CDR3, taken from reference TRBV13 and TRBJ1-1): AAGVIQSPRHLIKEKRETATLKCYPIPRHDTVYWYQQGPGQDPQFLISFYEKMQSDKGSIPDRFSAQQFSDYHSELNMSSLELGDSALYFCASSLGWVSNTEAFFGQGTRLTVV.

The chain uses TRBV4-2 and TRBJ2-7; D uncertain. Germline V CDR1 and CDR2: LGHNA, YNFKEQ. V was cut by 4 bases and J by 4 bases, with 20 bases left in between. The CDR3 runs to 16 residues. CDR3: CASSPSLALGYYEQYF. The CDR3 DNA sequence: TGTGCCAGCAGCCCCAGCTTAGCCCTAGGGTATTACGAGCAGTACTTC.

This clonotype was found a few times. This chain connects TRBV15 to TRBJ2-1; 12 nucleotides agree with TRBD2. This CDR3 spans 18 amino acids. Per the germline V gene, CDR1 is LNHNV and CDR2 is YYDKDF (reference sequence). The junction had 12 bases not matched to a gene; V was cut back by 4 bases and J by 5 bases. CDR3 residues: CATSTNVASGRGNNEQFF. The CDR3 bases are TGTGCCACCAGCACCAACGTGGCTAGCGGGAGGGGAAACAATGAGCAGTTCTTC.

The table lists this clonotype with a few counts. The chain combines TRBV29-1 with TRBJ2-5, with D possibly being TRBD1 or TRBD2 (5 bases each). Germline V gives CDR1 SQVTM, CDR2 ANQGSEA. This CDR3 has 13 residues. Trimming took 8 bases from V and 5 from J, leaving 18 bases between them. The chain's CDR3 is CSLRGGMSETQYF. In nucleotides, the CDR3 is TGCAGCCTCCGTGGGGGAATGTCGGAGACCCAGTACTTC.

This clonotype has more than one count but fewer than ten. The genes are TRBV24-1 and TRBJ2-3; D ambiguous. V gave up 4 bases and J gave up 2 bases, with 15 bases separating them. The germline gives CDR1 KGHDR, CDR2 SFDVKD. The CDR3 has 16 residues. CDR3 nucleotide sequence: TGTGCCACCAGTGACCCTAAGAATGAGATCACAGATACGCAGTATTTT. This sequence encodes CATSDPKNEITDTQYF.